This T cell receptor (beta chain) was captured in a study of blood T cell repertoires in COVID-19. Overall study context: Sites across the United States, Italy and Spain contributed samples from acute and convalescent COVID-19. PBMCs, B-cell-depleted T cells, or T cells provided the cDNA or gDNA that made up the material.

The CDR3 length is 12 residues. Per the germline V gene, CDR1 is SGHTA and CDR2 is FQGNSA. Trimming removed 5 bases at V and 1 base at J, with 5 bases between. This table comes from immunoSEQ multiplex PCR, and its TCRdb copy is limited to in-frame clones, with some not included. Here the sample spans fewer than 250,000 clones, approximately 87% being singletons. The receptor was isolated from a woman between 65 and 79 years old with active or convalescent COVID-19. The sequenced material came from peripheral blood. The chain is built from TRBV7-2 and TRBJ1-1; D gene ambiguous. The CDR3 DNA sequence: TGTGCCAGCAGCCGGAGGAACACTGAAGCTTTCTTT. Protein product: CASSRRNTEAFF. The full variable domain, its missing parts supplied by reference TRBV7-2 and TRBJ1-1, is GAGVSQSPSNKVTEKGKDVELRCDPISGHTALYWYRQSLGQGLEFLIYFQGNSAPDKSGLPSDRFSAERTGGSVSTLTIQRTQQEDSAVYLCASSRRNTEAFFGQGTRLTVV.